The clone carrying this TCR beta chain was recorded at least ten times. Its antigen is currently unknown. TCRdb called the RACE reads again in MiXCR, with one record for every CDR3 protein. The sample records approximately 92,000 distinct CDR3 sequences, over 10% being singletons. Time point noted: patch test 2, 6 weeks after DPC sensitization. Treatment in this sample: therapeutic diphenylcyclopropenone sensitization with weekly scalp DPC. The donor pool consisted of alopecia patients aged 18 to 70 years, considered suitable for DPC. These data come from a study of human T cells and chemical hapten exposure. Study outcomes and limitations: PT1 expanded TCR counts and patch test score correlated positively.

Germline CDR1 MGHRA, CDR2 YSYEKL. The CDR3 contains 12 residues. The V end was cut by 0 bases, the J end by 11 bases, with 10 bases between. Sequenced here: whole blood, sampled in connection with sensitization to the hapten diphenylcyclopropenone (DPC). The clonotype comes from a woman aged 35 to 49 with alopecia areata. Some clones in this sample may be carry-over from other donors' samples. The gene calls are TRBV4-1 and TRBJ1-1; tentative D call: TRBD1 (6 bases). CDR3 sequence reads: CASSQEGGSAFF. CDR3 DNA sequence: TGCGCCAGCAGCCAAGAAGGGGGGAGCGCTTTCTTT.